These T cell receptor beta chains were read from a single sample in a study of T-cell reconstitution after alpha-beta-depleted transplantation in children. A single record per CDR3 protein comes from TCRdb applying MiXCR to the PCR reads. The repertoire holds roughly 500,000 distinct CDR3 sequences, about 30% seen once, with 2% to 3% in the top ten. The starting material was PBMCs from the stem cell graft donor, obtained from the stem cell graft. The receptors originated from a human donor who donated a stem cell graft to a child with aplastic anemia. The CDR3 runs from the conserved cysteine through the conserved F or W. Fields, in order: D gene, V gene, J gene, clone size, CDR3 DNA, CDR3 protein. The D gene is left open where the match is weak. Some rows mark clone size as missing; the rest say once, few, many or name a class of expanded clone.

.,TRBV5-1,TRBJ2-2,.,TGCGCCAGCAGCTGGTCAGGCACCGGGGAGCTGTTTTTT,CASSWSGTGELFF
TRBD2,TRBV6-1,TRBJ2-3,.,TGTGCCAGCAGCGCCGTAGCGGGAGTCGTTGGCACAGATACGCAGTATTTT,CASSAVAGVVGTDTQYF
.,TRBV20-1,TRBJ2-5,.,TGCAGTGCTAGACCGGGACTCCTCCAAGAGACCCAGTACTTC,CSARPGLLQETQYF
TRBD2,TRBV7-2,TRBJ2-1,many,TGTGCCAGCAGCTTAGGGCGGGAGGGCCGGAATGAGCAGTTCTTC,CASSLGREGRNEQFF
TRBD2,TRBV18,TRBJ2-1,few,TGTGCCAGCTCACCACTGGGACTAGCGGACGGATACAATGAGCAGTTCTTC,CASSPLGLADGYNEQFF
.,TRBV7-2,TRBJ1-2,.,TGTGCCAGCAGCTTATACTTTCGGGAAGCTAACTATGGCTACACCTTC,CASSLYFREANYGYTF
TRBD1,TRBV7-2,TRBJ2-5,.,TGTGCCAGCAGTTCCCCCCTCGACAGGGGGGAGACCCAGTACTTC,CASSSPLDRGETQYF
TRBD2,TRBV20-1,TRBJ2-1,.,TGCAGTGCTAGAGATGGACTAGCGGACAATGAGCAGTTCTTC,CSARDGLADNEQFF
.,TRBV7-1,TRBJ1-1,.,TGTGCCAGCATCGCCGCCAGCGCTTACACTGAAGCTTTCTTT,CASIAASAYTEAFF
TRBD2,TRBV20-1,TRBJ2-7,.,TGCAGTGCTCCGGGACTAGCGGGATCATTTACCACCCACGAGCAGTACTTC,CSAPGLAGSFTTHEQYF
TRBD2,TRBV7-2,TRBJ2-3,few,TGTGCCAGCAGCTTAGGAAGGACTAGCTCAGATACGCAGTATTTT,CASSLGRTSSDTQYF
.,TRBV12-3/TRBV12-4,TRBJ2-1,.,TGTGCCAGCAGTTTAAGCGCCTACAATGAGCAGTTCTTC,CASSLSAYNEQFF
.,TRBV10-2,TRBJ1-5,few,TGCGCCAGCAGCAGTCAACCAAAGGGCCAGCCCCAGCATTTT,CASSSQPKGQPQHF
.,TRBV7-2,TRBJ1-5,few,TGTGCCAGCAGCGCCAATGGGGGGGCTAGCAATCAGCCCCAGCATTTT,CASSANGGASNQPQHF
.,TRBV12-3/TRBV12-4,TRBJ2-6,.,TGTGCCAGCAGTTCCTCGGGACCCCTCTCTGGGGCCAACGTCCTGACTTTC,CASSSSGPLSGANVLTF
TRBD1,TRBV7-8,TRBJ1-2,few,TGTGCCAGCAGCAGAGGACAGGGGGTCGACTATGGCTACACCTTC,CASSRGQGVDYGYTF
.,TRBV4-3,TRBJ2-5,.,TGCGCCAGCAGCCAAGATGGCCGGGAGACCCAGTACTTC,CASSQDGRETQYF
TRBD2,TRBV7-8,TRBJ2-7,.,TGTGCCAGCAGCTTAGGGGGCGGGAGTCACTACGAGCAGTACTTC,CASSLGGGSHYEQYF
.,TRBV28,TRBJ2-7,.,TGTGCCAGCAGTTTAACTAGCTGGGTCTACGAGCAGTACTTC,CASSLTSWVYEQYF
.,TRBV5-5,TRBJ2-7,.,TGTGCCAGCAGCTTCCGAGTAAGCGAGCAGTACTTC,CASSFRVSEQYF
.,TRBV4-2,TRBJ1-1,once,TGTGCCAGCAGCCGAATCGGGGTTGGGGGCCCTGAAGCTTTCTTT,CASSRIGVGGPEAFF
.,TRBV12-3/TRBV12-4,TRBJ1-4,few,TGTGCCAGCATCCCGGGAATCGCGGCTGAAAAACTGTTTTTT,CASIPGIAAEKLFF
.,TRBV6-5,TRBJ2-1,.,TGTGCCAGCAGTTACAAAGCGGGCGGGTACAATGAGCAGTTCTTC,CASSYKAGGYNEQFF
.,TRBV29-1,TRBJ1-3,.,TGCAGCGTTGGGTCGGACGATCTTGTAGGCACCATATATTTT,CSVGSDDLVGTIYF
.,TRBV4-3,TRBJ2-3,few,TGCGCCAGCAGCGTCAGCGCTTTCACAGATACGCAGTATTTT,CASSVSAFTDTQYF
TRBD2,TRBV28,TRBJ2-3,.,TGTGCCAGCAGTTTATTGGGAGGGAGCGCAAGCACAGATACGCAGTATTTT,CASSLLGGSASTDTQYF
.,TRBV6-1,TRBJ2-2,.,TGTGCCAGCAGTCTCCTGTCCACCGGGGAGCTGTTTTTT,CASSLLSTGELFF
.,TRBV7-9,TRBJ1-1,.,TGTGCCAGCAGCTTTCTACCTGACACTGAAGCTTTCTTT,CASSFLPDTEAFF
.,TRBV5-5,TRBJ1-1,.,TGTGCCAGCAGTTTAAGTGTGGGGGGCGCTCGGGACACTGAAGCTTTCTTT,CASSLSVGGARDTEAFF
TRBD2,TRBV7-2,TRBJ2-1,few,TGTGCCAGCAGCTCGGGACTTAGAGCGGGGAATGAGCAGTTCTTC,CASSSGLRAGNEQFF
TRBD2,TRBV4-2,TRBJ2-2,.,TGTGCCAGCAGCCAGGAAGGGCTAGCGGGGAGTGGGGAGCTGTTTTTT,CASSQEGLAGSGELFF
.,TRBV29-1,TRBJ2-7,few,TGCAGCGTTGCCAAGGGGATAAGCTCCTACGAGCAGTACTTC,CSVAKGISSYEQYF
.,TRBV15,TRBJ2-4,.,TGTGCCACCAGCAGCGGGAGTTCGAAAAACATTCAGTACTTC,CATSSGSSKNIQYF
.,TRBV2,TRBJ1-5,.,TGTGCCAGCAGTGCTTTTGGGATGGCATCAGGGCGCCAGCATTTT,CASSAFGMASGRQHF
.,TRBV12-3/TRBV12-4,TRBJ2-7,few,TGTGCCAGCAGTTGGGGGACATCTACTGACTTC,CASSWGTSTDF
.,TRBV6-1,TRBJ2-3,.,TGTGCCACCACGTCCCGACTCCTCACAGATACGCAGTATTTT,CATTSRLLTDTQYF
.,TRBV25-1,TRBJ1-6,.,TGTGCCAGCAGATTTGCCTACAATTCACCCCTCCACTTT,CASRFAYNSPLHF
.,TRBV20-1,TRBJ1-6,many,TGCAGTGCAAGAGGTCTGAGCTCCTATAATTCACCCCTCCACTTT,CSARGLSSYNSPLHF
.,TRBV7-2,TRBJ2-7,.,TGTGCCAGCAGCTTAATTGGGTTCAGCTCCTACGAGCAGTACTTC,CASSLIGFSSYEQYF
.,TRBV6-1,TRBJ2-7,.,TGTGCCAGCAGACAACCTGGGGGAGCGAAGTACGAGCAGTACTTC,CASRQPGGAKYEQYF
.,TRBV10-3,TRBJ2-5,few,TGTGCCATCAGTGAGTCTGGGGTCCAAGAGACCCAGTACTTC,CAISESGVQETQYF
.,TRBV28,TRBJ2-1,.,TGTGCCAGCAGTTTAGCAGTTCGTGAGCAGTTCTTC,CASSLAVREQFF
.,TRBV4-2,TRBJ2-7,.,TGTGCCAGCAGCCAAGATCGAACAGGTTACGACGAGCAGTACTTC,CASSQDRTGYDEQYF
TRBD2,TRBV6-2/TRBV6-3,TRBJ2-3,.,TGTGCCAGCAGCAAAGAGGGGGAACTAGCGGGAGACACAGATACGCAGTATTTT,CASSKEGELAGDTDTQYF
.,TRBV20-1,TRBJ1-2,.,TGCAGTTTTCTGCCGGGGAACTATGGCTACACCTTC,CSFLPGNYGYTF
.,TRBV7-2,TRBJ1-4,.,TGTGCCAGCAGCTTAGTTCATTCGCTGGTTGTCGAAAAACTGTTTTTT,CASSLVHSLVVEKLFF
.,TRBV12-3/TRBV12-4,TRBJ2-7,.,TGTGCCAGCAGCACCGGGACTCCCTTCGGGCTCTACGAGCAGTACTTC,CASSTGTPFGLYEQYF
.,TRBV15,TRBJ2-7,.,TGTGCCACCAGCCTGCGGGACAGAAGCTCCTACGAGCAGTACTTC,CATSLRDRSSYEQYF